The rows below give T cell receptor beta chains drawn from one sample of a study of radiation and T cells in renal cell carcinoma. Clones were read by immunoSEQ multiplex PCR, and TCRdb kept only the in-frame ones, dropping some. The table has about 150,000 clones, approximately 86% seen once; the top ten hold roughly 13%. The source was blood, collected from a patient whose treatment included radiotherapy and nephrectomy. All receptors come from a woman in her forties or fifties with renal cell carcinoma. Each CDR3 is given without its conserved first and last residue.

CDR3 protein: ASSRDRDNSPLH
V gene: TRBV4-1
J gene: TRBJ1-6

CDR3 protein: ASSSGPLGNTEAF
V gene: TRBV5-1
J gene: TRBJ1-1

CDR3 protein: ASSLALSRVNTEAF
V gene: TRBV5-1
J gene: TRBJ1-1

CDR3 protein: ASSWLGYSNQPQH
V gene: TRBV19
J gene: TRBJ1-5

CDR3 protein: ASSSLTSDEKLF
V gene: TRBV5-1
J gene: TRBJ1-4

CDR3 protein: ATSAGYGRDSYEQY
V gene: TRBV15
J gene: TRBJ2-7

CDR3 protein: ASSLDGTNYGYT
V gene: TRBV7-9
J gene: TRBJ1-2

CDR3 protein: ASSPVSNQPQH
V gene: TRBV6-5
J gene: TRBJ1-5

CDR3 protein: SVERGNTGTDTQY
V gene: TRBV29-1
J gene: TRBJ2-3

CDR3 protein: ASGLVGGAASEQY
V gene: TRBV12-5
J gene: TRBJ2-7

CDR3 protein: ASSLQGADYGYT
V gene: TRBV7-2
J gene: TRBJ1-2

CDR3 protein: ASSWDWPRKGEQY
V gene: TRBV6-5
J gene: TRBJ2-7

CDR3 protein: ASSPTQDTQY
V gene: TRBV7-2
J gene: TRBJ2-3

CDR3 protein: ASSGLAGGAYEQF
V gene: TRBV6-1
J gene: TRBJ2-1

CDR3 protein: ASSGIVAPGGGYT
V gene: TRBV9
J gene: TRBJ1-2

CDR3 protein: ASSSGTVMNTEAF
V gene: TRBV6-5
J gene: TRBJ1-1

CDR3 protein: ASSQEGRHGYT
V gene: TRBV4-2
J gene: TRBJ1-2

CDR3 protein: ASSPALAGGDTQY
V gene: TRBV14
J gene: TRBJ2-3

CDR3 protein: ASSLDGDYGYT
V gene: TRBV7-2
J gene: TRBJ1-2

CDR3 protein: ASSTREGYEQY
V gene: TRBV27
J gene: TRBJ2-7

CDR3 protein: ASSRYLAGGYEQY
V gene: TRBV4-3
J gene: TRBJ2-7

CDR3 protein: ASSPAHGLGTEAF
V gene: TRBV18
J gene: TRBJ1-1

CDR3 protein: ASSPAGRTSGNTIY
V gene: TRBV4-1
J gene: TRBJ1-3

CDR3 protein: ASSLFVGFYGYT
V gene: TRBV5-6
J gene: TRBJ1-2

CDR3 protein: ATSRAGTETQY
V gene: TRBV15
J gene: TRBJ2-5

CDR3 protein: ASSLGPTREQY
V gene: TRBV11-3
J gene: TRBJ2-7

CDR3 protein: ASSSLSGHSTDTQY
V gene: TRBV6-5
J gene: TRBJ2-3

CDR3 protein: ASGRVGGDSGNTIY
V gene: TRBV4-2
J gene: TRBJ1-3

CDR3 protein: ASSDPAKSYEQY
V gene: TRBV10-2
J gene: TRBJ2-7

CDR3 protein: ASSEYTISNQPQH
V gene: TRBV2
J gene: TRBJ1-5

CDR3 protein: ASKDTVSPLH
V gene: TRBV2
J gene: TRBJ1-6

CDR3 protein: ASSRSSTNEKLF
V gene: TRBV2
J gene: TRBJ1-4

CDR3 protein: ASSKGHDNEQF
V gene: TRBV5-8
J gene: TRBJ2-1

CDR3 protein: ASSTGQGGNEQF
V gene: TRBV19
J gene: TRBJ2-1

CDR3 protein: ASRLLAGANEQF
V gene: TRBV2
J gene: TRBJ2-1

CDR3 protein: ASSLGMNTGQNTEAF
V gene: TRBV27
J gene: TRBJ1-1

CDR3 protein: ASRPGGGDYGYT
V gene: TRBV19
J gene: TRBJ1-2

CDR3 protein: ASSAAPDSYEQY
V gene: TRBV9
J gene: TRBJ2-7

CDR3 protein: ASGLVWESLTSTDTQY
V gene: TRBV12-5
J gene: TRBJ2-3

CDR3 protein: ASSPPRGRVNTEAF
V gene: TRBV6-6
J gene: TRBJ1-1

CDR3 protein: AWSVDYEQY
V gene: TRBV30
J gene: TRBJ2-7

CDR3 protein: AISEDGGTEAF
V gene: TRBV10-3
J gene: TRBJ1-1

CDR3 protein: ASSEDRANEQY
V gene: TRBV2
J gene: TRBJ2-7